This entry lists 30 T cell receptor beta chains sequenced from one sample in a study of T cells in tuberculosis. The data were produced by immunoSEQ multiplex PCR, yet TCRdb's version contains in-frame clones alone and is incomplete. The table records some 30,000 clones, around 90% of them present only once. Sequenced: PBMCs. The receptors come from a donor between 5 and 29 years old with latent tuberculosis or without tuberculosis infection. Some clones in this sample may be carry-over from other donors' samples.

The rearrangement joins TRBV7-9 to TRBJ2-3; TRBD2 aligns across 7 bases. Trimming cost V 1 base and J 2 bases; bases outside gene matches: 3. Germline-derived CDR1 and CDR2 are SEHNR and FQNEAQ (reference sequence). There are 15 residues in the CDR3. CDR3 loop: CASSLEGLPTDTQYF. The DNA of the CDR3 is TGTGCCAGCAGCTTAGAGGGACTACCCACAGATACGCAGTATTTT.

This clone was recorded once. The chain joins TRBV5-4 to TRBJ2-2; D gene uncertain. This CDR3 contains 17 residues. Germline CDR1 and CDR2: SGHNT and YYREEE (reference sequence). Trimming pared 0 bases from V and 2 bases from J, leaving 14 bases between. In nucleotides, the CDR3 is TGTGCCAGCAGCTTGGCCCGGATGGGCGCTAACACCGGGGAGCTGTTTTTT. Its protein product is CASSLARMGANTGELFF.

This sequence joins TRBV19 and TRBJ1-5; 8 positions match TRBD1. Trimming removed 3 bases from V and 15 bases from J; junction bases left unmatched: 7. CDR1 is LNHDA, CDR2 SQIVND, per germline (reference sequence). The CDR3 is made up of 12 amino acids. The DNA of the CDR3 is TGTGCCAGTAGTATCCCAGGACAGGGTCGGCATTTT. The encoded protein is CASSIPGQGRHF.

The rearrangement uses TRBV11-2 and TRBJ2-3; 9 bases match TRBD2. Trimming took 2 bases from V and 1 from J; bases not matched to a gene: 4. The CDR3 spans 16 residues. Germline assignment: CDR1 SGHAT and CDR2 FQNNGV. The CDR3 nucleotides are TGTGCCAGCAGCTTAAGCGCTAGCGGGGGCACAGATACGCAGTATTTT. It specifies CASSLSASGGTDTQYF.

The chain recombines TRBV9 with TRBJ2-3; 10 nucleotides match TRBD1. The ends lost 3 bases at V and 6 bases at J; junction bases unmatched: 4. Germline V lookup: CDR1 SGDLS, CDR2 YYNGEE. CDR3 size: 14 residues. The CDR3 nucleotides read TGTGCCAGCAGCGCCGGACAGGGGGATGATACGCAGTATTTT. Translating gives CASSAGQGDDTQYF.

This chain links TRBV27 with TRBJ1-1; D possibly corresponds to TRBD1 (5 bases). Germline values: CDR1 MNHEY, CDR2 SMNVEV (reference sequence). Trimming pared 4 bases from V and 6 bases from J, leaving 12 bases between. The CDR3 runs 13 residues. CDR3: CASSSTPTAEAFF. The CDR3 DNA follows: TGTGCCAGCAGTTCTACCCCGACAGCTGAAGCTTTCTTT.

By share, this clone ranks as medium-sized. This chain links TRBV5-6 with TRBJ1-2; 10 nucleotides match TRBD1. Germline trimming cut 3 bases from V and 2 bases from J; bases unmatched to any gene: 4. The length of the CDR3 is 15 residues. Germline loops: CDR1 SGHDT, CDR2 YYEEEE. Here the CDR3 DNA reads TGTGCCAGCAGCTCCATGACAGGGGGCAACTATGGCTACACCTTC. This translates into CASSSMTGGNYGYTF.

The CDR3 DNA reads as TGTGCCAGCAGCCGAACAGGGGTCAACACCGGGGAGCTGTTTTTT. It codes for CASSRTGVNTGELFF. The chain employs TRBV14 and TRBJ2-2; the match to TRBD1 covers 7 bases. CDR3 length equals 15 residues. V trimming: 4 bases; J trimming: 2 bases; junction bases outside the gene matches: 4. Germline CDR1 reads SGHDN; CDR2 reads FVKESK.

The chain uses TRBV9 and TRBJ2-3, with 12 bases matching TRBD2. Germline CDR1 SGDLS, CDR2 YYNGEE. J lost 6 bases, V lost 0 bases, and 2 bases had no gene match. The CDR3 is 15 residues long. This CDR3 is CASSVASGGADTQYF. CDR3 nucleotides: TGTGCCAGCAGCGTAGCTAGCGGGGGGGCGGATACGCAGTATTTT.

This sequence joins TRBV5-1 and TRBJ1-2, with D hard to call. V was cut by 1 base and J by 6 bases, with 13 bases left in between. Germline V CDR1 and CDR2: SGHRS, YFSETQ. This CDR3 contains 14 residues. CDR3 coding DNA: TGCGCCAGCAGCTTGCGAGACGAGGCGGATGGCTACACCTTC. This translates into CASSLRDEADGYTF.

The chain joins TRBV18 to TRBJ1-2; D is perhaps TRBD1 (6 bases). CDR1 KGHSH and CDR2 LQKENI come from the germline V gene. The CDR3 is 15 residues long. Trimming left V 3 bases short and J 4 bases short, with 15 bases between. For the CDR3, the DNA is TGTGCCAGCTCACCCGGCAGGGGCGAGTTCTATGGCTACACCTTC. Translating it yields CASSPGRGEFYGYTF.

The chain employs TRBV6-6 and TRBJ1-1, with D uncertain. The CDR3 has 16 residues. V lost 0 bases, J lost 7 bases, and 18 bases lay in between. Germline V gives CDR1 MNHNY, CDR2 SVGAGI (reference sequence). DNA for the CDR3: TGTGCCAGCAGTTACTCCACAACAGAGCCTCTCAGTGAAGCTTTCTTT. As protein: CASSYSTTEPLSEAFF.

The CDR3: CASGGGSGYTF. The DNA for the CDR3 is TGTGCCAGCGGTGGGGGCAGTGGCTACACCTTC. V and J are TRBV2 and TRBJ1-2, with D possibly TRBD1 on 6 matching bases. The CDR3 runs to 11 residues. The V gene lost 8 bases and the J gene lost 7 bases, with 11 bases spanning the gap. In germline, CDR1 is SNHLY, CDR2 FYNNEI.

CDR3 nucleotide sequence: TGTGCCATAGGAAGGGACAGGGTATTAAATGAGCAGTTCTTC. Its translation: CAIGRDRVLNEQFF. The rearrangement links TRBV7-9 to TRBJ2-1, with 9 bases identical to TRBD1. Germline CDR1 and CDR2: SEHNR and FQNEAQ (reference sequence). This CDR3 contains 14 residues. J gave up 7 bases and V 10 bases, and 11 bases lay outside the gene matches.

This sequence joins TRBV30 and TRBJ2-7, with TRBD1 as a possible D gene (6 bases). CDR1 is GTSNPN and CDR2 is SVGIG in the germline V gene (reference sequence). There are 12 residues in the CDR3. V was shortened by 7 bases and J by 6 bases, with 16 bases between the two germline ends. The CDR3: CAFQTRGGEQYF. The CDR3, as DNA: TGTGCCTTCCAAACCAGGGGTGGCGAGCAGTACTTC. The variable domain in full, with the rest retrieved from reference TRBV30 and TRBJ2-7, is SQTIHQWPATLVQPVGSPLSLECTVEGTSNPNLYWYRQAAGRGLQLLFYSVGIGQISSEVPQNLSASRPQDRQFILSSKKLLLSDSGFYLCAFQTRGGEQYFGPGTRLTVT.

The V and J genes are TRBV13 and TRBJ2-1, with D possibly TRBD2 on 5 matching bases. The CDR3 has 13 residues. Germline V gene sequence: CDR1 PRHDT, CDR2 FYEKMQ (reference sequence). V was cut by 4 bases and J by 2 bases, with 6 bases left in between. CDR3 amino acids: CASSSGAYNEQFF. The CDR3 DNA sequence: TGTGCCAGCAGCTCCGGGGCCTACAATGAGCAGTTCTTC.

The table lists this clone with a count of one. J is TRBJ2-7 and V is TRBV27, with 12 bases aligning to TRBD2. Germline CDR1 MNHEY, CDR2 SMNVEV (reference sequence). This CDR3 spans 16 amino acids. V dropped 4 bases and J dropped 3; count of bases not matched to a gene: 7. The CDR3 protein is CASSSRTSGMNYEQYF. CDR3 sequence (DNA): TGTGCCAGCAGTTCTAGGACTAGCGGGATGAACTACGAGCAGTACTTC.

This rearrangement joins TRBV28 to TRBJ2-1, with 9 positions matching TRBD2. The V segment lost 3 bases and the J segment 7 bases; nucleotides outside the gene matches: 4. The CDR3 is 14 residues long. CDR1 and CDR2 (germline): MDHEN, SYDVKM. The chain's CDR3 is CASSFTLAGNEQFF. The CDR3 DNA follows: TGTGCCAGCAGTTTTACCCTAGCGGGAAATGAGCAGTTCTTC. Full variable domain (outside the CDR3, taken from reference TRBV28 and TRBJ2-1): DVKVTQSSRYLVKRTGEKVFLECVQDMDHENMFWYRQDPGLGLRLIYFSYDVKMKEKGDIPEGYSVSREKKERFSLILESASTNQTSMYLCASSFTLAGNEQFFGPGTRLTVL.

The rearrangement links TRBV27 to TRBJ2-3, with TRBD2 matching over 8 bases. Germline V gene sequence: CDR1 MNHEY, CDR2 SMNVEV (reference sequence). This CDR3 has 17 residues. Unmatched junction bases numbered 9, after V lost 2 bases and J lost 2 bases. CDR3 region: CASSLPRGTRDTDTQYF. Written as DNA, the CDR3 is TGTGCCAGCAGTTTACCCCGAGGGACTAGAGACACAGATACGCAGTATTTT.

This CDR3 is CASSPTPGGYGYTF. CDR3 sequence (DNA): TGTGCCAGCAGCCCCACCCCAGGGGGCTATGGCTACACCTTC. This rearrangement joins TRBV9 to TRBJ1-2; 7 positions match TRBD1. V lost 4 bases, J lost 4 bases, and 7 bases stayed unmatched. CDR1 is SGDLS, CDR2 YYNGEE, per germline. The CDR3 sequence is 14 residues long.

This chain uses TRBV6-1 with TRBJ1-5, with unresolved D. Trimming removed 8 bases at V and 3 bases at J, with 8 bases between. Germline CDR1 reads MNHNS; CDR2 reads SASEGT. This CDR3 is 12 amino acids long. CDR3 sequence reads: CASRQINQPQHF. The CDR3 DNA reads TGTGCCAGCCGCCAGATCAATCAGCCCCAGCATTTT.

Here the CDR3 reads CATSRDRGGNSNQPQHF. CDR3 nucleotide sequence: TGTGCCACCAGCAGAGATCGCGGGGGTAATAGCAATCAGCCCCAGCATTTT. V gene TRBV15 combines with J gene TRBJ1-5; a possible D gene is TRBD1 (5 bases). The CDR3 is 17 residues long. The V and J ends lost 0 bases and 0 bases respectively, with 12 bases between them. From germline, CDR1 is LNHNV and CDR2 YYDKDF (reference sequence).

This clone has a handful of counts. The J gene is TRBJ2-1, the V gene TRBV6-1; D is perhaps TRBD2 (5 bases). Trimming shortened V by 7 bases and J by 0 bases, and 13 bases separated the two germline ends. The germline gives CDR1 MNHNS, CDR2 SASEGT. This CDR3 is built from 15 residues. The CDR3 DNA is TGTGCCAGCACCCTGGACTCCAGCTCCTACAATGAGCAGTTCTTC. It yields the protein CASTLDSSSYNEQFF.

The chain combines TRBV7-2 with TRBJ2-1; D is possibly TRBD2 (6 bases). The germline gives CDR1 SGHTA, CDR2 FQGNSA. V lost 5 bases, J lost 2 bases, and 10 bases lay in between. CDR3 length equals 14 residues. CDR3 sequence (DNA): TGTGCCAGCAGCGGGGGACTTCCCTACAATGAGCAGTTCTTC. Its protein product is CASSGGLPYNEQFF.

This chain links TRBV28 with TRBJ1-3; no definite D call. The CDR3 runs to 16 residues. Per germline, CDR1 MDHEN and CDR2 SYDVKM. V was cut by 1 base and J by 4 bases, with 14 bases left in between. Here the CDR3 DNA reads TGTGCCAGCAGTTTATCCCTCCTTGGCAGGGGAAACACCATATATTTT. Translated, it gives CASSLSLLGRGNTIYF.

The chain couples TRBV11-2 to TRBJ2-3; the D is unclear. The CDR3 runs 13 residues. Trimming removed 0 bases from V and 8 bases from J, with 9 bases in between. In germline, CDR1 is SGHAT, CDR2 FQNNGV. CDR3 nucleotides: TGTGCCAGCAGCTTAGATGCGTCGGGTACGCAGTATTTT. Its translation is CASSLDASGTQYF.

The chain is built from TRBV7-8 and TRBJ2-7, with D unresolved. Germline V gene lookup returns CDR1 SGHVS and CDR2 FQNEAQ. The CDR3 covers 15 residues. V dropped 1 base and J dropped 7 bases, with 17 bases sitting between them. This CDR3 reads CASSLGWADPKEQYF. For the CDR3, the DNA is TGTGCCAGCAGCTTAGGTTGGGCAGACCCTAAGGAGCAGTACTTC.

Only one count was recorded for this clone. The chain employs TRBV6-1 and TRBJ1-5; maybe TRBD1 (6 bases). This CDR3 is built from 14 residues. V lost 9 bases, J lost 6 bases, and 18 bases lay in between. The germline CDR1 and CDR2 sequences are MNHNS and SASEGT. CDR3 DNA: TGTGCCAGTGAACAACAGGGAGAAGCTCAGCCCCAGCATTTT. Its translation is CASEQQGEAQPQHF.

The chain carries TRBV6-1 and TRBJ2-5; D is unclear. The CDR3 sequence is 13 residues long. Germline V CDR1 and CDR2: MNHNS, SASEGT. Trimming removed 4 bases from V and 2 bases from J, with 8 bases in between. CDR3 nucleotides: TGTGCCAGCAGTGTATCGGTTCAAGAGACCCAGTACTTC. Residues: CASSVSVQETQYF.

The CDR3 protein is CASSTRQGRGGYTF. CDR3 coding DNA: TGTGCCAGCAGTACCCGACAGGGAAGGGGTGGCTACACCTTC. The chain carries TRBV28 and TRBJ1-2; 7 positions match TRBD1. The trim removed 5 bases at V and 7 bases at J, leaving 10 bases unmatched. CDR3 length equals 14 residues. Germline CDR1 and CDR2: MDHEN and SYDVKM.